This TCR beta chain was identified during a study of blood T cell repertoires in COVID-19. Germline V CDR1 and CDR2: LNHDA, SQIVND (reference sequence). V was clipped by 3 bases and J by 5 bases, with 17 bases between them. The CDR3 contains 15 residues. Participants spanned ages roughly 18 to 90 years and resided in roughly 26 US areas. Under the authors' procedure: Amplification with reference gene primers provided the estimates of nucleated cell counts. The repertoire was sequenced with immunoSEQ multiplex PCR; TCRdb's copy has only in-frame clones and lacks some. Clonal size and the V and J genes are those of that table, whereas D and trimming came from the DNA. The repertoire includes 150,000 or so clones, 86% of them detected once, and more than 3.5% sits in the top ten.

V is TRBV19 and J is TRBJ2-7; TRBD2 is a possible D gene (6 bases). The clonotype originates from a man in his forties or fifties who had recovered from COVID-19. The sample was PBMCs or T cells enriched from blood (not recorded which). CDR3 DNA: TGTGCCAGTAGTATCTTTGGAACTAGCCACGACGAGCAGTACTTC. It specifies CASSIFGTSHDEQYF.